The 6 T cell receptor beta chains reported below all come from one sample, sequenced in a study of T cells in Graves' hyperthyroidism and ophthalmopathy. There were TCR beta CDR3 regions amplified from RNA transcripts. HTBI primers were used for first-round RT-PCR of the TCR CDR3. Each CDR3 protein gets one entry after TCRdb re-called the multiplex PCR reads with MiXCR. The sample holds about 46,000 distinct CDR3 sequences; approximately 49% are singletons and the top ten take over 30%. The specimen was peripheral blood or thyroid tissue (not recorded which). These receptors were taken from a woman aged 45-59 years with Graves' hyperthyroidism.

The table lists this clonotype with many counts. J is TRBJ2-3 and V is TRBV9, with 9 bases fitting TRBD1. This CDR3 contains 15 residues. Trimming took 0 bases from V and 4 from J; bases not matched to a gene: 3. Germline CDR1 SGDLS, CDR2 YYNGEE. In DNA form, the CDR3 reads TGTGCCAGCAGCGTAGCGGGACAGGGCCCAGATACGCAGTATTTT. Protein: CASSVAGQGPDTQYF.

This sequence joins TRBV15 and TRBJ2-7; the D gene is possibly TRBD2 (5 bases). Trimming took off 3 bases at V and 3 bases at J, with 9 bases between the two ends. The germline gives CDR1 LNHNV, CDR2 YYDKDF (reference sequence). This CDR3 has 13 residues. Here the CDR3 reads CATSSGGDYEQYF. Written as DNA, the CDR3 is TGTGCCACCAGCAGCGGAGGAGACTACGAGCAGTACTTC.

The V and J genes are TRBV7-2 and TRBJ1-2, with 7 bases lining up with TRBD1. Germline assignment: CDR1 SGHTA and CDR2 FQGNSA. V lost 4 bases to trimming and J lost 7 bases; unmatched junction nucleotides: 6. The CDR3 length is 13 residues. CDR3 in amino acids: CASSYDRARGYTF. In nucleotides, the CDR3 is TGTGCCAGCAGCTATGACAGGGCTCGTGGCTACACCTTC.

The genes are TRBV28 and TRBJ2-7; no definite D call. V shed 6 bases and J shed 6 bases, with 21 bases lying between them. This CDR3 spans 15 amino acids. Germline V gives CDR1 MDHEN, CDR2 SYDVKM. The CDR3 loop is CASSPGLRFLGEQYF. Here the CDR3 DNA reads TGTGCCAGCAGCCCGGGCTTGCGATTTTTGGGCGAGCAGTACTTC.

This clonotype was seen a single time. V and J are TRBV24-1 and TRBJ2-5, with D hard to call. The ends were cut back, 0 bases at V and 5 bases at J, with 6 bases in the middle. This CDR3 comprises 13 residues. Per germline, CDR1 KGHDR and CDR2 SFDVKD. In DNA form, the CDR3 reads TGTGCCACCAGTGATTTGGGTCGGGAGACCCAGTACTTC. Protein: CATSDLGRETQYF.

This clonotype showed up many times. This chain connects TRBV19 to TRBJ1-5, with D tentatively TRBD1 (6 bases). The CDR3 loop spans 16 amino acids. Deletions cut 8 bases from V and 0 bases from J, with 17 bases between. CDR1 and CDR2 from the germline V gene are LNHDA and SQIVND (reference sequence). The CDR3 reads CASPLDRSYSNQPQHF. For the CDR3, the DNA is TGTGCCAGTCCCTTGGACAGATCTTATAGCAATCAGCCCCAGCATTTT.